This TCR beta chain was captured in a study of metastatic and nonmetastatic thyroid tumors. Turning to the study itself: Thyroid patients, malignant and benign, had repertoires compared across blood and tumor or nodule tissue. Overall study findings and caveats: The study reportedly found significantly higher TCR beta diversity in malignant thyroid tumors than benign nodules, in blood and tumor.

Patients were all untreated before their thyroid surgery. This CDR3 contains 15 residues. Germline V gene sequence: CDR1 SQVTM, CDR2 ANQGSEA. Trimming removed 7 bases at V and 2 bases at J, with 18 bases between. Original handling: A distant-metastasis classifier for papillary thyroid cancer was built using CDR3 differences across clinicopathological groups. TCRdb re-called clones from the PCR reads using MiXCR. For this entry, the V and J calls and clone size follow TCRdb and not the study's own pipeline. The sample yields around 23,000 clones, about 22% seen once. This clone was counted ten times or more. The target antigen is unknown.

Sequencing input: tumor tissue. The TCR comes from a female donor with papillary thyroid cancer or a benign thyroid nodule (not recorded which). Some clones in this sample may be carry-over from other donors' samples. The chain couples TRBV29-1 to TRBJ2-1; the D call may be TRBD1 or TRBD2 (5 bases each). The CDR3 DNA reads TGCAGCGCTATGAGGGGTGCCTTTACCTACAATGAGCAGTTCTTC. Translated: CSAMRGAFTYNEQFF.